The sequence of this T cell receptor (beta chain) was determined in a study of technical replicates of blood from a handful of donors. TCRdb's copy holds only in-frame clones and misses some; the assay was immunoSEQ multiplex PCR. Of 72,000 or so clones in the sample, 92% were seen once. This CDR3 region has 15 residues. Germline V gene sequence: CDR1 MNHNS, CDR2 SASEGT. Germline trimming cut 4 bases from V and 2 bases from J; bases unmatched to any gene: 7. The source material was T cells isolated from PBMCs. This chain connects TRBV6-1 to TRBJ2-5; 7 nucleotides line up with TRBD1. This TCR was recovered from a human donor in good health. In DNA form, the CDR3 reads TGTGCCAGCAGTGCCCGGGACAGACCTCAAGAGACCCAGTACTTC. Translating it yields CASSARDRPQETQYF.